This TCR beta chain was captured by sequencing in a study of blood T cell repertoires in COVID-19 (dated by TCRdb to 2020 to 2021). At the level of the whole study: Samples covering the acute and convalescent phases of COVID-19 were provided by collaborators in the United States, Italy and Spain. The material from the prospective study consisted of cDNA or gDNA derived from T cells, B-cell-depleted T cells, or PBMCs. Deeply sampled blood TCRbeta repertoires from subjects exposed to, actively infected with, or recovered from COVID-19 were included in the dataset. The repertoires were released in a freely available public database meant as a resource for research on the immune response to SARS-CoV-2. Samples came from the ongoing ImmuneRACE study (first 160 participants) plus 1,254 subjects from 6 global collaborators. A de-identified subject ID, COVID-19 status, age in years and sex were almost always included in the sample metadata. Where available, HLA class I and class II types were taken from metadata supplied by the sample provider and were not determined by assay-based typing. What the study reported, not specific to this receptor: Clinical and demographic metadata were provided uncurated, with the amount varying by source and participant.

Comments on this clone: The antigen this receptor binds is unknown. Per-nucleotide qualities are absent, and no much larger clonotype sits a single base away.

CDR1 and CDR2, looked up from the germline V gene, are MDHEN and SYDVKM. The CDR3 holds 15 amino acids from the cysteine to the phenylalanine. Only the CDR3 portion is preserved as DNA: 45 bases, with reading frame beginning at the first base. V gives up 2 bases and J gives up 4 bases, and the segment between their germline ends measures 12 bases. TCRbeta CDR3 regions were amplified from genomic DNA by means of the immunoSEQ Assay, a bias-controlled multiplex PCR. The original methods were these. The number of nucleated cells in each sample was estimated from the amplification of reference gene primers within the assay. To quantify the absolute abundance of each unique TCRbeta CDR3 rearrangement, sequence reads were collapsed and filtered. Productive Simpson clonality was computed per sample as the square root of Simpson's diversity index over productive rearrangements. In TCRdb, the immuneACCESS table is reduced to in-frame sequences with V and J assigned. These tables do not hold every clone; where another copy was compared, an unresolved V gene accounts for under half, and the others remain unexplained. V and J calls and clone size are as listed in that table; D and trimming were resolved from the DNA. In this sample the table shows approximately 250,000 clones, roughly 84% of which occur a single time. The leading ten clones occupy 1.5% of the sample.

Samples from volunteer blood donors who had recovered from COVID-19 were contributed by a second Seattle source. Collaborating institutions collected whole blood in K2EDTA tubes following their own protocols. Collaborator samples were shipped for TCRbeta analysis as frozen whole blood, isolated PBMCs, or DNA extracted from either sample type. Material: peripheral blood. The TCR was taken from a woman between 40 and 50 years old who had recovered from COVID-19. This sequence uses TRBV28 and TRBJ2-1, and possibly TRBD2, on 6 matching bases. The CDR3 protein is CASSLGGDPYNEQFF. The DNA sequence is given as TGTGCCAGCAGTTTAGGAGGGGACCCATACAATGAGCAGTTCTTC.